This is a list of T cell receptor beta chains from one sample in a study of blood T cell repertoires in COVID-19. TCRdb's copy holds only in-frame clones and misses some; the assay was immunoSEQ multiplex PCR. The table includes 60,000 to 65,000 clones, about 74% detected once. The sequencing input was peripheral blood. These TCRs come from a woman aged 80 or older with acute or convalescent COVID-19. Each CDR3 is given with its conserved first and last residue. The D gene is left open where the match is weak. Rows give clone size only sometimes, using once, few, many, or a class for an expanded clone.

CDR3	DNA	V	J	D	size
CASSASGGETQYF	TGTGCCAGTAGTGCCTCAGGGGGCGAGACCCAGTACTTC	TRBV19	TRBJ2-5	TRBD1	once
CASRADRVTEAFF	TGTGCCAGCAGAGCAGACAGGGTGACTGAAGCTTTCTTT	TRBV2	TRBJ1-1	TRBD1	NA
CASSGTVTSGANVLTF	TGTGCCTCATCCGGGACAGTGACATCTGGGGCCAACGTCCTGACTTTC	TRBV15	TRBJ2-6	TRBD1	NA
CASSPPGRGGETQYF	TGTGCCAGCAGTCCCCCGGGGAGGGGAGGGGAGACCCAGTACTTC	TRBV27	TRBJ2-5	TRBD2	few
CASKGGPDRGHGYTF	TGTGCCAGTAAGGGGGGCCCGGACAGGGGGCATGGCTACACCTTC	TRBV19	TRBJ1-2	TRBD1	NA
CSVETGVRYEQYF	TGCAGCGTTGAGACAGGGGTGCGATACGAGCAGTACTTC	TRBV29-1	TRBJ2-7	TRBD1	NA
CASSPPDRVHGELFF	TGTGCCAGCAGTCCCCCCGACAGGGTACACGGGGAGCTGTTTTTT	TRBV25-1	TRBJ2-2	TRBD1	NA
CASSSTSGSPYNEQFF	TGTGCCAGCAGCTCGACTAGCGGGAGTCCATACAATGAGCAGTTCTTC	TRBV5-4	TRBJ2-1	TRBD2	NA
CASSPRDRSASGRGGHEQFF	TGTGCCAGCAGTCCCAGGGACAGGTCAGCTAGCGGGAGAGGCGGGCATGAGCAGTTCTTC	TRBV27	TRBJ2-1	TRBD2	NA
CASSWSGLENYEQYF	TGTGCCAGCAGTTGGTCGGGACTGGAAAACTACGAGCAGTACTTC	TRBV6-2/TRBV6-3	TRBJ2-7	NA	NA
CSVGGQGYNEQFF	TGCAGCGTCGGCGGACAGGGGTACAATGAGCAGTTCTTC	TRBV29-1	TRBJ2-1	TRBD1	few
CASRPRQGAVSNQPQHF	TGTGCCAGCAGACCTAGACAGGGGGCGGTTAGCAATCAGCCCCAGCATTTT	TRBV28	TRBJ1-5	TRBD1	NA
CASSQDHPGQPGSPLHF	TGCGCCAGCAGCCAAGATCACCCCGGACAGCCTGGTTCACCCCTCCACTTT	TRBV4-3	TRBJ1-6	NA	NA
CASSLGLSGTTDTQYF	TGTGCCAGCAGTTTGGGTCTAAGCGGGACCACAGATACGCAGTATTTT	TRBV28	TRBJ2-3	TRBD2	NA
CASSSGTLHEQFF	TGTGCCAGCTCGTCCGGGACACTCCATGAGCAGTTCTTC	TRBV18	TRBJ2-1	NA	NA
CASSWTGGNGYTF	TGTGCCAGCAGTTGGACAGGGGGCAATGGCTACACCTTC	TRBV7-9	TRBJ1-2	TRBD1	NA
CASSLWTAATMNTEAFF	TGTGCCAGCAGTTTATGGACAGCCGCCACTATGAACACTGAAGCTTTCTTT	TRBV28	TRBJ1-1	NA	NA
CASSLYGGTSGSSYEQYF	TGTGCCAGCAGCTTATACGGGGGGACTAGCGGGAGCTCCTACGAGCAGTACTTC	TRBV11-3	TRBJ2-7	TRBD2	once
CASSLAPPETQYF	TGCGCCAGCAGCTTGGCCCCCCCTGAGACCCAGTACTTC	TRBV5-1	TRBJ2-5	NA	NA
CASRDSRGVTDTQYF	TGTGCCAGCCGGGACAGCAGGGGGGTCACAGATACGCAGTATTTT	TRBV28	TRBJ2-3	NA	NA
CASSRQGVTGELFF	TGTGCCAGCAGCCGACAGGGTGTCACCGGGGAGCTGTTTTTT	TRBV14	TRBJ2-2	TRBD1	few
CASSTGTSGRNEQFF	TGTGCCAGCAGCACCGGGACTAGCGGGCGCAATGAGCAGTTCTTC	TRBV5-4	TRBJ2-1	TRBD2	NA
CASSLVGTNYEQYF	TGCGCCAGCAGCTTGGTGGGGACAAACTACGAGCAGTACTTC	TRBV5-1	TRBJ2-7	NA	NA
CASSPTSTRTGELFF	TGTGCCAGCAGTCCGACTAGCACCCGGACCGGGGAGCTGTTTTTT	TRBV6-2/TRBV6-3	TRBJ2-2	TRBD2	NA
CASSLVQVPYKLFF	TGTGCCAGCAGCTTAGTACAGGTCCCTTATAAACTGTTTTTT	TRBV7-9	TRBJ1-4	NA	NA
CASSGQGRGEKLFF	TGTGCCAGTAGCGGACAGGGCAGGGGTGAAAAACTGTTTTTT	TRBV19	TRBJ1-4	TRBD1	NA
CASRGSGLAGTSTDTQYF	TGTGCCAGCAGAGGAAGCGGACTAGCGGGAACTAGCACAGATACGCAGTATTTT	TRBV28	TRBJ2-3	TRBD2	once
CASARFRSEGAETQYF	TGTGCCAGTGCCCGGTTTAGGTCGGAGGGTGCCGAGACCCAGTACTTC	TRBV19	TRBJ2-5	NA	NA
CATSDPTRTGRDGYTF	TGTGCCACCAGTGATCCCACTCGCACCGGGAGGGATGGCTACACCTTC	TRBV24-1	TRBJ1-2	NA	NA
CASSPGTGLQPQHF	TGTGCCAGCTCACCTGGGACAGGGTTACAGCCCCAGCATTTT	TRBV18	TRBJ1-5	TRBD1	NA
CASSLGTGYEKLFF	TGTGCCAGCAGCTTAGGTACAGGGTATGAAAAACTGTTTTTT	TRBV7-8	TRBJ1-4	NA	once
CASSLDGSYEQYF	TGCGCCAGCAGCTTGGACGGCTCCTACGAGCAGTACTTC	TRBV5-1	TRBJ2-7	NA	NA
CASRGQGTYEQYF	TGTGCCAGCAGGGGACAGGGAACGTACGAGCAGTACTTC	TRBV6-5	TRBJ2-7	TRBD1	NA